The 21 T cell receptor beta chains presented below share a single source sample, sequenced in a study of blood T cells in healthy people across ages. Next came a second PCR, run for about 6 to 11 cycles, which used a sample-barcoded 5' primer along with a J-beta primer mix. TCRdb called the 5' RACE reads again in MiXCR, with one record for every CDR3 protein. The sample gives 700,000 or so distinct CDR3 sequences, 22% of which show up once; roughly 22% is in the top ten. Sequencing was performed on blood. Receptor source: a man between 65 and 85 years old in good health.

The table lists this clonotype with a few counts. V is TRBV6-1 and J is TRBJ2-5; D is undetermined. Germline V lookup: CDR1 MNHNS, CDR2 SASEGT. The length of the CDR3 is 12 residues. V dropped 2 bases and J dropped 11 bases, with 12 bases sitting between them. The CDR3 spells CASSESATGQYF. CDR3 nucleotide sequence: TGTGCCAGCAGTGAATCAGCTACTGGGCAGTACTTC.

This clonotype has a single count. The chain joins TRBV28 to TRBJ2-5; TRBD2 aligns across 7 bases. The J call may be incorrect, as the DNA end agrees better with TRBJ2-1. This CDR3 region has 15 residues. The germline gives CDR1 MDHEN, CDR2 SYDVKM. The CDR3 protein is CASSLSGGSRGEQFF. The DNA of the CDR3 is TGTGCCAGCAGTTTAAGCGGCGGGAGTCGGGGTGAGCAGTTCTTC.

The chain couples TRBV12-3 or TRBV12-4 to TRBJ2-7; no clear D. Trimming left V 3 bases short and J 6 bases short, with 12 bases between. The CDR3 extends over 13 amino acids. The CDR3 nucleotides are TGTGCCAGCAGTTTCGGCCTTTTCTCCGAGCAGTACGTC. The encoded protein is CASSFGLFSEQYV.

The CDR3 reads CASSQDWGRGEAFF. The CDR3 DNA follows: TGCGCCAGCAGCCAAGATTGGGGGCGCGGTGAAGCTTTCTTT. This chain links TRBV4-1 with TRBJ1-1; D is perhaps TRBD1 (6 bases). The CDR3 consists of 14 residues. The ends were cut back, 0 bases at V and 7 bases at J, with 12 bases in the middle. The germline V gene has CDR1 MGHRA and CDR2 YSYEKL.

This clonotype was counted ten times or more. CDR3: CASSLGARGGDGYTF. The CDR3 region has the DNA TGTGCCAGCAGCTTAGGGGCCAGGGGAGGCGATGGCTACACCTTC. The chain carries TRBV7-8 and TRBJ1-2; a weak D match, TRBD1 (6 bases). Per the germline V gene, CDR1 is SGHVS and CDR2 is FQNEAQ. V shed 1 base and J shed 6 bases, with 15 bases lying between them. The CDR3 totals 15 residues.

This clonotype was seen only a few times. The CDR3 here is CSVEDLGTGFQDTQYF. Written as DNA, the CDR3 is TGCAGCGTTGAAGATCTAGGGACAGGGTTTCAGGATACGCAGTATTTT. V is TRBV29-1 and J is TRBJ2-3, with 9 nucleotides matching TRBD1. Germline V lookup: CDR1 SQVTM, CDR2 ANQGSEA. The CDR3 length is 16 residues. With V trimmed by 0 bases and J by 6 bases, 10 bases remained unmatched.

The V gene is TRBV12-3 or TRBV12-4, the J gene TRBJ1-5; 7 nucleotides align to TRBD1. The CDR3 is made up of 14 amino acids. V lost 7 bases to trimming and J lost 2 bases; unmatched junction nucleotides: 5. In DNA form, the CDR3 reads TGTGCCAGCAACCCCACAGGGGGCAATCAGCCCCAGCATTTT. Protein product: CASNPTGGNQPQHF.

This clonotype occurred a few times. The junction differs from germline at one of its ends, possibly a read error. The CDR3 DNA is TGCAGCGCCCGGATGGGACAGCCTAATTCGCCCCTCCACTTT. This encodes CSARMGQPNSPLHF. This chain joins TRBV29-1 and TRBJ1-6; 7 positions match TRBD1. The CDR3 is made up of 14 amino acids. Per germline, CDR1 SQVTM and CDR2 ANQGSEA.

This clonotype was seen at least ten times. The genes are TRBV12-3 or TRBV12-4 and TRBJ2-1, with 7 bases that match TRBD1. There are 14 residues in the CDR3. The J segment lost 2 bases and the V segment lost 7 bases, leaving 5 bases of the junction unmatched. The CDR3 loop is CASTRQGTYNEQFF. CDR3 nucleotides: TGTGCCAGCACTCGACAGGGTACCTACAATGAGCAGTTCTTC.

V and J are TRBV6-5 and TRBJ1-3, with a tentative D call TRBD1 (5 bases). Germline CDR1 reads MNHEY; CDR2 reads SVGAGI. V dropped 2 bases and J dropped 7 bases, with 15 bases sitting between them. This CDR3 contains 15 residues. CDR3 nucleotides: TGTGCCAGCAGTTACAGGGGTATCGGTAGGAACACCATATATTTT. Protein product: CASSYRGIGRNTIYF.

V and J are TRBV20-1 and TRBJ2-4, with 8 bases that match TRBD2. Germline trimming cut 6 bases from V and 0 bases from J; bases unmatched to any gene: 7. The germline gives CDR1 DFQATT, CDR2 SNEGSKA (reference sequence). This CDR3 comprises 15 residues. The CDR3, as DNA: TGCAGTGCCCCGGGGACTAGGCAAGCCAAAAACATTCAGTACTTC. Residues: CSAPGTRQAKNIQYF.

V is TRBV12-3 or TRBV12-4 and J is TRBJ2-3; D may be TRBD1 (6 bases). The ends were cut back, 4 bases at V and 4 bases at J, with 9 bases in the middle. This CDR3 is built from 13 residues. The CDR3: CASSWAGADTQYF. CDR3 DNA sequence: TGTGCCAGCAGTTGGGCAGGGGCAGATACGCAGTATTTT.

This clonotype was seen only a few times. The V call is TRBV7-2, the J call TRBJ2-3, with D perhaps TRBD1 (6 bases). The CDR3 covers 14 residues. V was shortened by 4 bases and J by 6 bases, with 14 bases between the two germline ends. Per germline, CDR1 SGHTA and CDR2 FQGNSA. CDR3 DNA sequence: TGTGCCAGCAGCTCAGGGGACGGCGGGGATACGCAGTATTTT. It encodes CASSSGDGGDTQYF.

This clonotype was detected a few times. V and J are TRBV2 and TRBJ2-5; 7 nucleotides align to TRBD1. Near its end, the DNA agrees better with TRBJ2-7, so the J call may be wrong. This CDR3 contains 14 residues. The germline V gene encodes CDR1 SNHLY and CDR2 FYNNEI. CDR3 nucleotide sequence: TGTGCCAGGGATCGGGACAGCCTCTCCTACGAGCAGTACTTC. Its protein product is CARDRDSLSYEQYF.

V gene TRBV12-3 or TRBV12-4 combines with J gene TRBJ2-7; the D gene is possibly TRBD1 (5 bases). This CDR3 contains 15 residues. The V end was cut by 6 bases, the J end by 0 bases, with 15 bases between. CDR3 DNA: TGTGCCAGCAGGTGGGATGACAGCCCCTCCTACGAGCAGTACTTC. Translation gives CASRWDDSPSYEQYF.

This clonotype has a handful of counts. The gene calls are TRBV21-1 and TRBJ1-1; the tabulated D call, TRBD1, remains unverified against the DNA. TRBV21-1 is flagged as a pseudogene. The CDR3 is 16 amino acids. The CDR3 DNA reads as TGTGCCAGCAACAACCGGGACATAGACATGAACACTGAAGCTTTCTTT. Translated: CASNNRDIDMNTEAFF.

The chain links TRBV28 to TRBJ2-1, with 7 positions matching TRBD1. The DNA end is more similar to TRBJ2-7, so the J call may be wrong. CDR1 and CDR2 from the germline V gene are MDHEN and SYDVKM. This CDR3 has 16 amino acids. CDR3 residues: CASSSPNRDRPYEQYF. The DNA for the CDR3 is TGTGCCAGCAGTTCCCCAAACCGGGACAGACCCTACGAGCAGTACTTC.

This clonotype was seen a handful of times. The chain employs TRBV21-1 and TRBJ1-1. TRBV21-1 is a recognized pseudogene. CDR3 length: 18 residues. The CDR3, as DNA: TGTGCCAGCAGCAATCTCTTGGTGATTTGCACGGTGAACACTGAAGCTTTCTTT. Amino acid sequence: CASSNLLVICTVNTEAFF.

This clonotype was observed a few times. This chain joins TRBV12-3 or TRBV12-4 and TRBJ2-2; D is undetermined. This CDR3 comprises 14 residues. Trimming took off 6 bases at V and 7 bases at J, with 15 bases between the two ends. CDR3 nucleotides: TGTGCCAGCAGCCTGGTCCGAAGAATCGGGGAGCTGTTTTTT. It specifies CASSLVRRIGELFF.

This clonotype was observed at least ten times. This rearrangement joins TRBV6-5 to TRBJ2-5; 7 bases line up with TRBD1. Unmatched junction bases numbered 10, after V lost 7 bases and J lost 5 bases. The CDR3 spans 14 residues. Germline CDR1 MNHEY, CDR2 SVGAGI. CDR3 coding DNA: TGTGCCAGCACCCAAGGAGGCAGGGGGGAGACCCAGTACTTC. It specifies CASTQGGRGETQYF.

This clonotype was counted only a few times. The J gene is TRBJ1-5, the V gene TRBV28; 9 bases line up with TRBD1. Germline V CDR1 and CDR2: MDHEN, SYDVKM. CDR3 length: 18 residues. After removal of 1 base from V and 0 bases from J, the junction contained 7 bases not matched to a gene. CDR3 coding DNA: TGTGCCAGCAGTTTATTACGACAGGGGGGTAATAGCAATCAGCCCCAGCATTTT. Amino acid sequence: CASSLLRQGGNSNQPQHF. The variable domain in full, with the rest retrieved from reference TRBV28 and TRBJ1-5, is DVKVTQSSRYLVKRTGEKVFLECVQDMDHENMFWYRQDPGLGLRLIYFSYDVKMKEKGDIPEGYSVSREKKERFSLILESASTNQTSMYLCASSLLRQGGNSNQPQHFGDGTRLSIL.